This entry lists 4 T cell receptor beta chains sequenced from one sample in a study of long-term antiretroviral therapy in people with HIV. Investigators performed immunoSEQ version v3.0 at survey level. Repertoires were generated with immunoSEQ multiplex PCR, while TCRdb's copy carries only in-frame clones and drops some. This table has some 18,000 clones, more than 60% appearing once. Specimen: unsorted PBMCs, collected less than 2.2 years before starting antiretroviral therapy. The receptors come from a man aged 25 to 45 with HIV.

This clone has just one count. The V call is TRBV6-5, the J call TRBJ2-7; D gene ambiguous. The germline CDR1 and CDR2 sequences are MNHEY and SVGAGI. Trimming left V 4 bases short and J 4 bases short, with 8 bases between. This CDR3 is 12 amino acids long. CDR3 in amino acids: CASSSSGYEQYF. The CDR3 DNA follows: TGTGCCAGCAGTTCCTCCGGATACGAGCAGTACTTC.

The chain links TRBV7-3 to TRBJ1-1; D unclear. With 3 bases removed from V and 1 base from J, the gap between germline ends came to 6 bases. Germline CDR1 reads SGHTA; CDR2 reads FQGTGA. This CDR3 contains 13 residues. CDR3 DNA sequence: TGTGCCAGCAGCTTGTATCAGAACACTGAAGCTTTCTTT. Translation gives CASSLYQNTEAFF.

The rearrangement uses TRBV7-3 and TRBJ2-3; the D is unclear. The V end was cut by 2 bases, the J end by 4 bases, with 7 bases between. Per germline, CDR1 SGHTA and CDR2 FQGTGA. CDR3 size: 13 residues. The CDR3 DNA follows: TGTGCCAGCAGCTTAGGGATCCCAGATACGCAGTATTTT. This sequence encodes CASSLGIPDTQYF.

The table lists this clone with a few counts. J is TRBJ1-5 and V is TRBV2; 9 nucleotides agree with TRBD1. This CDR3 spans 13 amino acids. V lost 8 bases, J lost 7 bases, and 6 bases stayed unmatched. From germline, CDR1 is SNHLY and CDR2 FYNNEI. The CDR3 protein is CASGQGQGQPQHF. The CDR3 DNA follows: TGTGCCAGCGGACAGGGGCAGGGGCAGCCCCAGCATTTT.